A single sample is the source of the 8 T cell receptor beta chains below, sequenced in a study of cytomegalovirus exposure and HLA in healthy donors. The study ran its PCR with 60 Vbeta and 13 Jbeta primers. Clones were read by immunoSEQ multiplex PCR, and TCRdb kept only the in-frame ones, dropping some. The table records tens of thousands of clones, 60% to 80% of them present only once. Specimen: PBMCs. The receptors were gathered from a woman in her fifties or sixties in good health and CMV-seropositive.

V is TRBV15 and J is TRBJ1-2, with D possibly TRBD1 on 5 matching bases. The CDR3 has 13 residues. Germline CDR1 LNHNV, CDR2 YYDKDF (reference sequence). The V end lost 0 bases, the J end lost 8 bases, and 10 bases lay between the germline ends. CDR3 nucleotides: TGTGCCACCAGCAGAGACAGGGTTTGGGGCTACACCTTC. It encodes CATSRDRVWGYTF.

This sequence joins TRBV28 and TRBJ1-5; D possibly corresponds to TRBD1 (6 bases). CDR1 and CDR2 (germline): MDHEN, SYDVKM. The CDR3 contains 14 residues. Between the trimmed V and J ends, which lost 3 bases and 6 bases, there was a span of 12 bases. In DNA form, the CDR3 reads TGTGCCAGCAGTTTCAGCAGGGGTGCTCAGCCCCAGCATTTT. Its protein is CASSFSRGAQPQHF.

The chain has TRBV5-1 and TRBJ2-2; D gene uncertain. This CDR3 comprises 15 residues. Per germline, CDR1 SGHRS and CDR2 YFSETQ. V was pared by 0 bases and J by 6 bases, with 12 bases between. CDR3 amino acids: CASSLAAGGSGELFF. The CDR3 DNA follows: TGCGCCAGCAGCTTGGCGGCAGGTGGATCCGGGGAGCTGTTTTTT.

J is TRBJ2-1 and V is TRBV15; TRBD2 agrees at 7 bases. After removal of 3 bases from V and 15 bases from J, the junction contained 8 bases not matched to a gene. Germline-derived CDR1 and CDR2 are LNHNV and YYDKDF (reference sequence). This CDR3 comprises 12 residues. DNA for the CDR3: TGTGCCACCAGCAGGGGGGGGTCAGGGAGGTTCTTC. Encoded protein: CATSRGGSGRFF.

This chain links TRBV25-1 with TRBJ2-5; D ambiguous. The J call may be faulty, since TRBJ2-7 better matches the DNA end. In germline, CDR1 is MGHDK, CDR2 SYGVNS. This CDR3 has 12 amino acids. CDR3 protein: CASSGSGYEQYF. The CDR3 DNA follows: TGTGCCAGCAGTGGATCAGGCTACGAGCAGTACTTC.

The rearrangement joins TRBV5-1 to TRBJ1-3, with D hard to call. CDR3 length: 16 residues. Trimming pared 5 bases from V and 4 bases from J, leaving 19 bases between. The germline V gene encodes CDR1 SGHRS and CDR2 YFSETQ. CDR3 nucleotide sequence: TGCGCCAGCAGTATCGGGGTGGACTCATCCGGAAACACCATATATTTT. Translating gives CASSIGVDSSGNTIYF.

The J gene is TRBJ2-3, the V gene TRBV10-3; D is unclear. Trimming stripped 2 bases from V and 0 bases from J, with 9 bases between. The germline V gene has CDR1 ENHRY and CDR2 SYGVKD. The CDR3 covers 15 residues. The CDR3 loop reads CAISEPYSSTDTQYF. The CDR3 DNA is TGTGCCATCAGTGAGCCCTATTCTAGCACAGATACGCAGTATTTT.

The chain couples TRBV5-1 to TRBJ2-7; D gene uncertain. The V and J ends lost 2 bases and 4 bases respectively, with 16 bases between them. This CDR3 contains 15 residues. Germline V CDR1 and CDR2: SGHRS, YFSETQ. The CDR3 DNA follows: TGCGCCAGCAGCTTTTTGCCAAGCGAGGCTTACGAGCAGTACTTC. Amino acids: CASSFLPSEAYEQYF.